This TCR beta chain originates from a study of lung T cells in sarcoidosis with Löfgren's syndrome. For the study at large: CD4+ T cells build up in sarcoidosis bronchoalveolar lavage fluid. Analyses focused on Löfgren's syndrome patients. Study results and limitations: The most expanded V genes in Löfgren's patients were reportedly TRAV12-1 and TRBV2. TRAV12-1 preferentially paired with TRBV2, with homologous CDR3s.

There are many counts of this clonotype. Its antigen is not identified. One entry per CDR3 protein results from TCRdb running MiXCR on the reads. This sample has thousands of distinct CDR3 sequences; about 21% occur once, and the top ten carry 20% to 25%. Germline CDR1 DFQATT, CDR2 SNEGSKA (reference sequence). With V trimmed by 3 bases and J by 5 bases, 4 bases remained unmatched. The CDR3 is made up of 13 amino acids. This chain uses TRBV20-1 with TRBJ2-1, with 7 bases identical to TRBD1. The clonotype originates from a human donor with sarcoidosis (Löfgren's syndrome or another form), or a control subject (not recorded which). The sequenced sample consisted of CD4+ T cells from bronchoalveolar lavage fluid. The CDR3 spells CSASPDRDNEQFF. The CDR3 coding sequence is TGCAGTGCTAGCCCCGACAGGGACAATGAGCAGTTCTTC.